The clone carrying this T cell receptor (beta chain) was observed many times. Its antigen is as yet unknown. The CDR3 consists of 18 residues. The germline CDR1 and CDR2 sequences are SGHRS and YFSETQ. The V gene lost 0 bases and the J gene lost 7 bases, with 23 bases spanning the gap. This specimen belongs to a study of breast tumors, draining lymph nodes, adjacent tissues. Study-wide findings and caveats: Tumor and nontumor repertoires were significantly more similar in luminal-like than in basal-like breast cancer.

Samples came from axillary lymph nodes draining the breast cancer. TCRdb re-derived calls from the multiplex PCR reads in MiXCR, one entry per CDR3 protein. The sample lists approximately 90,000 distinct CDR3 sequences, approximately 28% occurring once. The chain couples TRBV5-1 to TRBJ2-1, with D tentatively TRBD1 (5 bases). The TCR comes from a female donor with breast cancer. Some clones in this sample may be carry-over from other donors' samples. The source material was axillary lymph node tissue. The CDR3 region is CASSLGPFGSQGRNEQFF. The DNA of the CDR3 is TGCGCCAGCAGCTTGGGGCCCTTTGGCAGTCAGGGCAGGAATGAGCAGTTCTTC.